This entry features one T cell receptor beta chain sequence. Reverse transcription of about 0.5 to 1 ug RNA used random hexamers. Amplification of TCR beta CDR3 was carried out by immunoSEQ multiplex PCR, which covered 54 Vbeta and 13 Jbeta segments. TCRdb fed the immunoSEQ multiplex PCR reads into MiXCR, producing one record per CDR3 protein. The table has approximately 170,000 distinct CDR3 sequences, around 95% seen once; the top ten hold just over 0.13%. Looked up from germline, CDR1 is LGHNA and CDR2 is YNFKEQ. The CDR3 is 13 residues long. Deletions cut 5 bases from V and 2 bases from J, with 9 bases between. This sample was included in a study of CD8 T cells in Susac syndrome. TEMRA cells were FACS-enriched, while CD8+ and CD4+ T cells were negatively isolated.

The rearrangement joins TRBV4-2 to TRBJ1-2, with D tentatively TRBD1 (5 bases). Sequenced: CD4+ T cells from PBMCs. This TCR derives from a human donor in good health. This CDR3 reads CASSGDGNYGYTF. CDR3 bases: TGTGCCAGCAGCGGGGACGGAAACTATGGCTACACCTTC.